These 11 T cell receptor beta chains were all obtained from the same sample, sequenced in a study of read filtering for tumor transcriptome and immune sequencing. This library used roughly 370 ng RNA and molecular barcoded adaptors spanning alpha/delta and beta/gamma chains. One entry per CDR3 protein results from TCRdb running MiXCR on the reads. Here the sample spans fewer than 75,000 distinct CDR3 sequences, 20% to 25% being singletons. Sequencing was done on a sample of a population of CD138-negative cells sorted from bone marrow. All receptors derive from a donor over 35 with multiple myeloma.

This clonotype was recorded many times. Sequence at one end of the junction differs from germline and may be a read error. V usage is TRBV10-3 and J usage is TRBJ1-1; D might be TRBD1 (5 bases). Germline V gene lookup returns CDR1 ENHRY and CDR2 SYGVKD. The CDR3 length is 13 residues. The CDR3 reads CAISGGFGTGAFF. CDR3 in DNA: TGTGCCATCAGTGGGGGGTTTGGCACTGGAGCTTTCTTT.

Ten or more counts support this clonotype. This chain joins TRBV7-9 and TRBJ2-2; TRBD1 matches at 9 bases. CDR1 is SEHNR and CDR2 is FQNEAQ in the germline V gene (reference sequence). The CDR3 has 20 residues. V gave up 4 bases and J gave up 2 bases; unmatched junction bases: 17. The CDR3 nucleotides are TGTGCCAGCAGCTCAGGGACAGGGACCCCGGTAAAGATAAACACCGGGGAGCTGTTTTTT. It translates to CASSSGTGTPVKINTGELFF.

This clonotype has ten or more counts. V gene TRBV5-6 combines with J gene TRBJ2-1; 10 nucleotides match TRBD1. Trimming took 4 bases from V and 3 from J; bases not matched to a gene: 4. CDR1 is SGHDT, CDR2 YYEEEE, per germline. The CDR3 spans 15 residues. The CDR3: CASSPGQGHYNEQFF. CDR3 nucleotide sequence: TGTGCCAGCAGCCCGGGACAGGGGCACTACAATGAGCAGTTCTTC.

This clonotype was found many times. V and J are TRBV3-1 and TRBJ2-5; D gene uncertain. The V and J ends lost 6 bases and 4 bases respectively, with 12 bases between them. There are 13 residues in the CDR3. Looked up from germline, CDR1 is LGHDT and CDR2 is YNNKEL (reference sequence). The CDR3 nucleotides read TGTGCCAGCAGTCAGGAGCGACGAGAGACCCAGTACTTC. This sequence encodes CASSQERRETQYF.

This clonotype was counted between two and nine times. The CDR3 region is CASSSGSHSYEQYF. In DNA form, the CDR3 reads TGTGCCAGCAGTAGCGGGAGCCACTCCTACGAGCAGTACTTC. This sequence joins TRBV28 and TRBJ2-7; TRBD2 matches 8 bases. Germline values: CDR1 MDHEN, CDR2 SYDVKM. With V trimmed by 5 bases and J by 0 bases, 3 bases remained unmatched. The CDR3 contains 14 residues.

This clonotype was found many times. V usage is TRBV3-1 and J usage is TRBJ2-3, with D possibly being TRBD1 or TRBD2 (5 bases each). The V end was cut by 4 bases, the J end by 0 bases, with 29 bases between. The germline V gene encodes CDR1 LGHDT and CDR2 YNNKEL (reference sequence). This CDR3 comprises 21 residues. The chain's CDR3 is CASSRLSGLGLTGSSTDTQYF. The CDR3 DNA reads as TGTGCCAGCAGCCGCCTCTCAGGGTTGGGGTTGACGGGATCTAGCACAGATACGCAGTATTTT.

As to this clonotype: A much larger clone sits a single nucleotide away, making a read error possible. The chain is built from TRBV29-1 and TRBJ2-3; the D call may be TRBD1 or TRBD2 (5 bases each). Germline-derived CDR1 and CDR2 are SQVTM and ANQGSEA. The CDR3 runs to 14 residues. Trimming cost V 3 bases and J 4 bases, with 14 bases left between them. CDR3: CSVDQGPAPDTQYF. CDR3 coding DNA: TGCAGCGTTGATCAGGGACCAGCGCCAGATACGCAGTATTTT.

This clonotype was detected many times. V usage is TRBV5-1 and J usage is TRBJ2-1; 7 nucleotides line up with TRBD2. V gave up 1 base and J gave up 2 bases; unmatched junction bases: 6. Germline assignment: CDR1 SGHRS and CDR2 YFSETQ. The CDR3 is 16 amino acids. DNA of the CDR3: TGCGCCAGCAGCTTGTCCCCGGGGGGAACCTACAATGAGCAGTTCTTC. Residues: CASSLSPGGTYNEQFF.

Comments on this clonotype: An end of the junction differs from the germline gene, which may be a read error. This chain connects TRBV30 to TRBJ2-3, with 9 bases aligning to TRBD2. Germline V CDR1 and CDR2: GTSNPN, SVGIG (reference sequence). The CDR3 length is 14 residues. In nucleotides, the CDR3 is TGTGCCTGGAGGGGCGGGAGGGGCACAGATACGCGGTATTTT. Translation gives CAWRGGRGTDTRYF.

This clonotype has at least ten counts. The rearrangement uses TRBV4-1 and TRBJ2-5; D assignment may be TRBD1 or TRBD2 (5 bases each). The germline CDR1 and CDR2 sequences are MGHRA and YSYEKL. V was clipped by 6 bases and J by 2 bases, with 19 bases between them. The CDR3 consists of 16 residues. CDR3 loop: CASSYDGYGGQETQYF. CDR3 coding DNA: TGCGCCAGCAGTTACGACGGATATGGGGGTCAAGAGACCCAGTACTTC.

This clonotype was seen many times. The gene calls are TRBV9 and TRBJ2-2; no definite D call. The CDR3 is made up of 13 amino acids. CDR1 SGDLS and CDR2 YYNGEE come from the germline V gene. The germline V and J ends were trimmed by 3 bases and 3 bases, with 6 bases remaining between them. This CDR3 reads CASSADYTGELFF. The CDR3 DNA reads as TGTGCCAGCAGCGCAGACTACACCGGGGAGCTGTTTTTT.